A selection of T cell receptor beta chains follows, all from one sample in a study of T cell changes during pregnancy in multiple sclerosis. This table comes from immunoSEQ multiplex PCR, and its TCRdb copy is limited to in-frame clones, with some not included. The data show some 49,000 clones, about 90% seen once. Sequences were derived from CD4+ T cells from peripheral blood mononuclear cells, sampled in the second trimester of pregnancy. These receptors were collected from a female donor in good health, enrolled as a control in a pregnancy study. CDR3s leave out the opening cysteine and the closing phenylalanine or tryptophan.

>TRBJ1-6|TRBV30
AWTPGSSPLH
>TRBJ1-6|TRBV4-3
ASRRTDNSPLH
>TRBJ2-3|TRBV5-1
ASSLWTGSSTDTQY
>TRBJ2-7|TRBV5-5
ASSPNEGAGEQY
>TRBJ2-7|TRBV5-1
ASSLVGTVDEQY
>TRBJ1-4|TRBV2
ASTRISANEKLF
>TRBJ2-3|TRBV2
ASSPDRGLDTQY
>TRBJ2-7|TRBV4-2
ASSRGGQVRSYEQY
>TRBJ1-1|TRBV7-8
ASILGTGGANTEAF
>TRBJ1-1|TRBV30
AWSVGGGGNKAF
>TRBJ1-1|TRBV4-1
ASSRTGGDWSTEAF
>TRBJ1-5|TRBV6-6
ASSAGQLHNQPQH
>TRBJ1-5|TRBV5-5
ASSFSIDSNQPQH
>TRBJ2-3|TRBV7-2
ASSLAGTGGALRTDTQY
>TRBJ1-2|TRBV18
ASSRQGARGYT
>TRBJ1-1|TRBV18
ASSLDLNTEAF
>TRBJ1-2|TRBV19
ASSIGEGAGGYT
>TRBJ1-1|TRBV5-1
ASSLVVSGQDGAF
>TRBJ2-7|TRBV5-8
ASSLLRGESDEQY
>TRBJ2-3|TRBV4-3
ASSQMQTSGGTDTQY
>TRBJ2-1|TRBV5-4
ASSRTPGLPAGEQF
>TRBJ2-7|TRBV15
ATSRGLSLSYEQY
>TRBJ1-4|TRBV29-1
SVGGGTNEKLF
>TRBJ1-2|TRBV4-3
ASSQDGGVREGYT
>TRBJ1-5|TRBV15
ATSSDPGQNQPQH
>TRBJ2-7|TRBV19
ASSSIGTGGFEQY
>TRBJ2-7|TRBV4-3
ASSQWQGDYEQY
>TRBJ2-5|TRBV7-6
ASSFGHQYQETQY
>TRBJ1-5|TRBV6-5
ASTKNRGQPQH
>TRBJ2-7|TRBV11-3
ASSPRGTGYPYEQY
>TRBJ1-1|TRBV6-5
ASSYQDSDTEAF